This T cell receptor beta chain came from a study of blood T cell repertoires in COVID-19. Clones were sequenced by immunoSEQ multiplex PCR, and TCRdb holds only the in-frame ones, with some missing. The table includes a few hundred thousand clones, around 90% detected once. Germline assignment: CDR1 LNHDA and CDR2 SQIVND (reference sequence). V lost 0 bases and J lost 0, with 5 bases in between. The CDR3 extends over 14 amino acids. This TCR came from a human donor in a cohort exposed to, infected with or recovered from COVID-19 (not recorded which). The donor label of this sample is uncertain. The genes are TRBV19 and TRBJ1-1; D unclear. The specimen sequenced was PBMCs or T cells enriched from blood (not recorded which). CDR3 in amino acids: CASSIEGLNTEAFF. The DNA for the CDR3 is TGTGCCAGTAGTATAGAGGGCCTGAACACTGAAGCTTTCTTT.